This T cell receptor (beta chain) was recorded in a study of blood T cell repertoires in COVID-19. The assay was immunoSEQ multiplex PCR, and TCRdb's table has in-frame clones only and misses some. There are approximately 100,000 clones in the sample; roughly 86% occur only once, and 10% lies in the top ten. This CDR3 has 14 amino acids. Per germline, CDR1 LNHDA and CDR2 SQIVND (reference sequence). The ends lost 6 bases at V and 8 bases at J; junction bases unmatched: 7. Input material: peripheral blood. The sequence was obtained from a man aged 50 or older with acute or convalescent COVID-19. The chain links TRBV19 to TRBJ1-5; the match to TRBD1 covers 10 bases. CDR3 in DNA: TGTGCCAGTAGGGGACAGGGGATGGCGGAGCCCCAGCATTTT. This translates into CASRGQGMAEPQHF.